This T cell receptor beta chain derives from a study of beta chain features in type 1 diabetes. V lost 3 bases and J lost 5; bases outside the gene matches: 14. CDR3 length: 17 residues. Germline CDR1 reads SGHRS; CDR2 reads YFSETQ. Cells sorted by CD45RO/CCR7/CD25/CD127/CD95/CD27 comprised CD4+ naive, central memory, regulatory and stem cell-like memory cells. In this sample, this clone turned up a few times. Its antigen is as yet unknown. Expressed TCRB transcripts were sequenced after all isolated RNA was converted to cDNA. Clones were read by immunoSEQ multiplex PCR, and TCRdb kept only the in-frame ones, dropping some. The sample lists under 300,000 clones, 25% to 35% seen once, with roughly 4% in the top ten. Regarding the study as a whole: Naive, central memory and Treg TCRB repertoires appeared more alike in patients than in healthy donors. No resolution was reached here on whether HLA type influences TCRB rearrangement.

Sequenced input: central memory CD4+ T cells from blood. The receptor comes from a man aged 25 to 40 in good health. V is TRBV5-1 and J is TRBJ1-5, with 7 nucleotides matching TRBD1. CDR3 amino acids: CASSSTPIDRAHQPQHF. CDR3 nucleotides: TGCGCCAGCAGCTCAACCCCGATCGACAGGGCACATCAGCCCCAGCATTTT.